This T cell receptor beta chain was sequenced in a study of cytomegalovirus exposure and HLA in healthy donors. As for the study in general: Of fewer than 450 genotyped donors, about 80% clustered with self-reported Caucasian donors.

The PCR contained 60 Vbeta and 13 Jbeta primers. Sequencing was performed with immunoSEQ multiplex PCR; in TCRdb, only in-frame clones are kept and a portion is missing. The sample yields about 160,000 clones, about 80% seen once. Points from the study as a whole: One later analysis reportedly identified an Asian-associated ancestry cluster that showed fewer N-insertions than the roughly 640-donor mean. It was taken for granted in presence/absence analyses that sequencing depth across donors was roughly uniform. It was reported that the classifier diagnosed cytomegalovirus status with high specificity and sensitivity in both the original and validation cohorts.

This clone showed up just a few times. Its antigen remains unidentified. Trimming took 7 bases from V and 1 from J, leaving 7 bases between them. The CDR3 spans 12 residues. Germline CDR1 and CDR2: MRHNA and SNTAGT. The clonotype was recovered from a woman aged 50 to 60 in good health and CMV-seronegative. The V gene is TRBV6-4, the J gene TRBJ1-1; no clear D gene. Specimen: PBMCs. CDR3 nucleotide sequence: TGTGCCAGCACGGGAGCGAACACTGAAGCTTTCTTT. Translation: CASTGANTEAFF.